The rows below give T cell receptor beta chains drawn from one sample of a study of CD8 T cells in ankylosing spondylitis. TCRdb re-derived calls from the 5' RACE reads in MiXCR, one entry per CDR3 protein. Of around 250,000 distinct CDR3 sequences in the sample, 15% to 20% were seen once. Sequencing was performed on blood, either unsorted or a sorted T cell fraction (not recorded which). The receptors originated from a male donor with ankylosing spondylitis or in good health (not recorded which). CDR3s include the opening cysteine and the closing phenylalanine or tryptophan.

V	J	CDR3
TRBV29-1	TRBJ2-3	CSAHPTGARTDTQYF
TRBV29-1	TRBJ2-1	CSVGGAGAYNEQFF
TRBV5-1	TRBJ2-3	CASSLGQGTTDTQYF
TRBV18	TRBJ1-2	CASSPPMDRGSGYTF
TRBV29-1	TRBJ2-7	CSGLQGAKEYF
TRBV4-1	TRBJ2-3	CASSRPGSPDTQYF
TRBV4-2	TRBJ1-1	CASSPGGSEAFF
TRBV27	TRBJ2-7	CASSLSGIWEPGLAESNYEQYF
TRBV29-1	TRBJ2-1	CSVVVWTYYNEQFF
TRBV5-1	TRBJ1-1	CASSIQQGNPTEAFF
TRBV10-3	TRBJ2-3	CAISDPDGSTSGGAQYF
TRBV29-1	TRBJ2-5	CSAESQGAQETQYF
TRBV5-1	TRBJ2-1	CASSPLTGLPMVEQFF
TRBV6-2/TRBV6-3	TRBJ2-1	CASSYSRLAPSYNEQFF
TRBV7-9	TRBJ2-7	CASSFPGPYEQYF
TRBV10-3	TRBJ1-5	CAISDGRGPGSNHPQHF
TRBV15	TRBJ1-1	CATSSPGQGERGDTEAFF
TRBV29-1	TRBJ2-7	CSVGLSGGGDEQYF
TRBV11-2	TRBJ2-7	CASELSYEQYF
TRBV20-1	TRBJ2-2	CSARDLGGISGELFF
TRBV5-1	TRBJ2-5	CASSLALAGVVGETQYF
TRBV9	TRBJ2-3	CASSASRSTDTQYF